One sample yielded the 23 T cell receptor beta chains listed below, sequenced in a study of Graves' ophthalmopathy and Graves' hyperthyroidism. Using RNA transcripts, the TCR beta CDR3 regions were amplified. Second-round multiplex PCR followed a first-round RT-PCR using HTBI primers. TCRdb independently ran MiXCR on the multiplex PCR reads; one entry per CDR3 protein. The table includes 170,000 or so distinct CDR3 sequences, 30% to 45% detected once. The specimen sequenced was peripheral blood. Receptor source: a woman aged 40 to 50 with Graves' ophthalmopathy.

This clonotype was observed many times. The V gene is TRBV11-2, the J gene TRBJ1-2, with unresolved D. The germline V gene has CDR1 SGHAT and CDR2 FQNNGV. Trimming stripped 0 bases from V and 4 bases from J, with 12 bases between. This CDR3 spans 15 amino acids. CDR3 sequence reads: CASSLDRVQVYGYTF. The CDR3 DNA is TGTGCCAGCAGCTTAGATCGGGTCCAGGTCTATGGCTACACCTTC.

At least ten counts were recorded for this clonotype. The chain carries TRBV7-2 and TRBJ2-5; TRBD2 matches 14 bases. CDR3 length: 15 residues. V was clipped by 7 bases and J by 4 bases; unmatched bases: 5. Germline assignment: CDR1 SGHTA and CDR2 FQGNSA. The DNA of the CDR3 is TGTGCCAGCAAAGGGACTAGCGGGGGTGGAGAGACCCAGTACTTC. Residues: CASKGTSGGGETQYF.

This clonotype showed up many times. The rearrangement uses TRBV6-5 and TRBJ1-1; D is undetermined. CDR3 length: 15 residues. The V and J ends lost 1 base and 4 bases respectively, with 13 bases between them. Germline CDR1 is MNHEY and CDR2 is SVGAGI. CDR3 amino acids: CASSYYPWGTTEAFF. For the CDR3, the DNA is TGTGCCAGCAGTTACTACCCTTGGGGAACCACTGAAGCTTTCTTT.

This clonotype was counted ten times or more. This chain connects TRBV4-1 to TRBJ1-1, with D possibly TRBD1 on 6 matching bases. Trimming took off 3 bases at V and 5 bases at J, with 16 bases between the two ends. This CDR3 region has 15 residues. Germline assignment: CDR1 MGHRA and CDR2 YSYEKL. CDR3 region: CASSHQGRLGTEAFF. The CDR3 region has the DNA TGCGCCAGCAGCCATCAGGGGCGCCTGGGGACTGAAGCTTTCTTT.

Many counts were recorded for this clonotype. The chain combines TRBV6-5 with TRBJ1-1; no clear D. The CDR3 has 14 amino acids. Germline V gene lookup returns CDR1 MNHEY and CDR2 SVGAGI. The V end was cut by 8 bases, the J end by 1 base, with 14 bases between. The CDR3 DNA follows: TGTGCCAGCGCGTCGGGTCTCGAGAACACTGAAGCTTTCTTT. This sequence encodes CASASGLENTEAFF.

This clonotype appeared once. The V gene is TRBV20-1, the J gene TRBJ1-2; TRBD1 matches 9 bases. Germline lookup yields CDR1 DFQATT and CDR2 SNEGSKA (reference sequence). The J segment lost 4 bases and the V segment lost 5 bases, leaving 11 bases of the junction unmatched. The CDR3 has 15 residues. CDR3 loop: CSARYSQGALYGYTF. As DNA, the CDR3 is TGCAGTGCTCGGTACTCACAGGGGGCCCTCTATGGCTACACCTTC.

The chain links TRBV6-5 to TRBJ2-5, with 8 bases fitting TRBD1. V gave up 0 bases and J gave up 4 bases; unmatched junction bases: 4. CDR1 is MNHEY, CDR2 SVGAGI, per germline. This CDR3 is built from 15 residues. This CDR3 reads CASSYSQGAGETQYF. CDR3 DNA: TGTGCCAGCAGTTACTCCCAGGGGGCGGGAGAGACCCAGTACTTC.

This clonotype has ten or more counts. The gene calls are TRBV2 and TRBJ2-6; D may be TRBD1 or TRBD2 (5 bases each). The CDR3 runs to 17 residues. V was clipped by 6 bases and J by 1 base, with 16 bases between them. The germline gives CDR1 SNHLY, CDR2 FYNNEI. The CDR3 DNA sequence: TGTGCCAGCAGACTTCCAGGGAGATCGTCTGGGGCCAACGTCCTGACTTTC. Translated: CASRLPGRSSGANVLTF.

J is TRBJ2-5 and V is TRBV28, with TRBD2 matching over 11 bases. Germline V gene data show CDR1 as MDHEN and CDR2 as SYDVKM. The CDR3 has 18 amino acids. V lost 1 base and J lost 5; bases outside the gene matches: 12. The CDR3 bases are TGTGCCAGCAGTTTATTTTCCCTAGCGGGAGGTGTGGAGGAGACCCAGTACTTC. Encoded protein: CASSLFSLAGGVEETQYF.

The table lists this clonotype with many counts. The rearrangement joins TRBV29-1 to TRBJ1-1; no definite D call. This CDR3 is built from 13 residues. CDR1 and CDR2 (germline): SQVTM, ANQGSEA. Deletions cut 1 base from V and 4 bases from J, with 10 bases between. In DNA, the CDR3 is TGCAGCGTTGAAGGTCAAAAGGGCACTGAAGCTTTCTTT. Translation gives CSVEGQKGTEAFF.

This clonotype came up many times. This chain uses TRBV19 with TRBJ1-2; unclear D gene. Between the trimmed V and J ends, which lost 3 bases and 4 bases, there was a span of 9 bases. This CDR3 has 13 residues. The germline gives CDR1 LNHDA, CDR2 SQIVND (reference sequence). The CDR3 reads CASSILQFYGYTF. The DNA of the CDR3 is TGTGCCAGTAGTATTTTACAGTTCTATGGCTACACCTTC.

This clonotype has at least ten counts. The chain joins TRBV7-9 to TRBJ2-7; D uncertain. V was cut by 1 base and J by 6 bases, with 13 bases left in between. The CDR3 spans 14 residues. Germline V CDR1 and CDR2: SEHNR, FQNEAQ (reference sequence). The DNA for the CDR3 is TGTGCCAGCAGCTTAGACCCCTCCCTGAGCGAGCAGTACTTC. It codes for CASSLDPSLSEQYF.

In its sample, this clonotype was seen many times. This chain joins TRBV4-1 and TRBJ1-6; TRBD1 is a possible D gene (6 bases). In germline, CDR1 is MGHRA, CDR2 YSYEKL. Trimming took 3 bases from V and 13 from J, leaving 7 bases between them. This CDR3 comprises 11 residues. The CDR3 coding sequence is TGCGCCAGCAGCCACCAGGGGCCCCTCCACTTT. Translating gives CASSHQGPLHF.

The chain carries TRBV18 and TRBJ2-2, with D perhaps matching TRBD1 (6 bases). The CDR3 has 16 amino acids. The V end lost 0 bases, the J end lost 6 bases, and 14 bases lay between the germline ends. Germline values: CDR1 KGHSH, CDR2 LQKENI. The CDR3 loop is CASSPPSTGKAGELFF. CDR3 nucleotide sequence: TGTGCCAGCTCACCACCGAGTACAGGGAAGGCCGGGGAGCTGTTTTTT.

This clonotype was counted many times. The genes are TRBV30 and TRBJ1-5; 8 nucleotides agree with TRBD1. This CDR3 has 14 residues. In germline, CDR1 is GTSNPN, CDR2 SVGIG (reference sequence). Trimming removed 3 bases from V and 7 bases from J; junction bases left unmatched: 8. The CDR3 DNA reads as TGTGCCTGGAGCGACGGACAGGGTGCCCAGCCCCAGCATTTT. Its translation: CAWSDGQGAQPQHF. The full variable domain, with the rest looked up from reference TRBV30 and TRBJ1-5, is SQTIHQWPATLVQPVGSPLSLECTVEGTSNPNLYWYRQAAGRGLQLLFYSVGIGQISSEVPQNLSASRPQDRQFILSSKKLLLSDSGFYLCAWSDGQGAQPQHFGDGTRLSIL.

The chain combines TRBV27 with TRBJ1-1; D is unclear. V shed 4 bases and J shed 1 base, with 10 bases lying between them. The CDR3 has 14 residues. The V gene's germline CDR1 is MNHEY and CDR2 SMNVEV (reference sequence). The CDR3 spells CASSSHGENTEAFF. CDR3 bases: TGTGCCAGCAGTTCGCACGGTGAGAACACTGAAGCTTTCTTT.

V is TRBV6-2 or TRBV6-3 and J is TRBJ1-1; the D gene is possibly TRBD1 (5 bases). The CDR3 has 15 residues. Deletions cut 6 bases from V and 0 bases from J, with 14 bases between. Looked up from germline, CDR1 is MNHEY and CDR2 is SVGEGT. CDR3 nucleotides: TGTGCCAGCAGGGTGACAGATATTTTGAACACTGAAGCTTTCTTT. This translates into CASRVTDILNTEAFF.

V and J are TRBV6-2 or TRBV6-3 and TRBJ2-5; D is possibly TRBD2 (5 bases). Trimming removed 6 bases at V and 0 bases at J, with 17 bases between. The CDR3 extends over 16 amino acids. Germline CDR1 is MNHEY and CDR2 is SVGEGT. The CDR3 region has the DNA TGTGCCAGCAGCGGTAGCGAAAGCTCGTACCAAGAGACCCAGTACTTC. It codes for CASSGSESSYQETQYF.

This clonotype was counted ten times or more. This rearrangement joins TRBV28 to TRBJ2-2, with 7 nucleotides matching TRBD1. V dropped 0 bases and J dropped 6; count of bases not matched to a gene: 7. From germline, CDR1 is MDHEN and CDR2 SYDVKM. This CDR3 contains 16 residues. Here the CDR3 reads CASSLWGRGGSGELFF. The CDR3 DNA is TGTGCCAGCAGTTTATGGGGTCGAGGGGGCTCCGGGGAGCTGTTTTTT.

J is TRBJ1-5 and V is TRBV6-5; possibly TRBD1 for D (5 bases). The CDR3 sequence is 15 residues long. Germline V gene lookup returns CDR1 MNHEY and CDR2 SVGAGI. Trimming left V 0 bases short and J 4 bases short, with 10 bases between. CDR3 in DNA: TGTGCCAGCAGTTACTCACCGGGGGGAAATCAGCCCCAGCATTTT. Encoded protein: CASSYSPGGNQPQHF.

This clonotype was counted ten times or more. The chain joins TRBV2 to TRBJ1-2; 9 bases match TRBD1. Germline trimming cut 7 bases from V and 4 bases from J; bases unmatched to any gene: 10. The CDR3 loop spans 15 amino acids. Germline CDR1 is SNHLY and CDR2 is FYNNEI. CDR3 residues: CASTTTGGSVYGYTF. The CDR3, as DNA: TGTGCCAGCACTACGACAGGGGGGAGTGTCTATGGCTACACCTTC.

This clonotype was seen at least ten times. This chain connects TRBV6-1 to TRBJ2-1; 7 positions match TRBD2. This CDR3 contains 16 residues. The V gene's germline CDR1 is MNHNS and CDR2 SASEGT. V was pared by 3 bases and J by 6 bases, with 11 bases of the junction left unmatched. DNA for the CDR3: TGTGCCAGCAGTGAGCGGGAACCTAGCGGTAGCAATGAGCAGTTCTTC. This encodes CASSEREPSGSNEQFF.

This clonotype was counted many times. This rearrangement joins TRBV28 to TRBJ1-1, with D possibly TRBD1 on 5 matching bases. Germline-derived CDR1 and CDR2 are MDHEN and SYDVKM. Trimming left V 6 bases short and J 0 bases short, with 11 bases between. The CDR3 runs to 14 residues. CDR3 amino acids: CASRRGDLNTEAFF. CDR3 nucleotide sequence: TGTGCCAGCAGACGAGGGGACTTGAACACTGAAGCTTTCTTT. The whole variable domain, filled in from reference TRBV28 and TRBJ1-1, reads DVKVTQSSRYLVKRTGEKVFLECVQDMDHENMFWYRQDPGLGLRLIYFSYDVKMKEKGDIPEGYSVSREKKERFSLILESASTNQTSMYLCASRRGDLNTEAFFGQGTRLTVV.